A selection of T cell receptor beta chains follows, all from one sample in a study of regulatory T cells in long-lasting Graves disease. One entry per CDR3 protein results from TCRdb running MiXCR on the multiplex PCR reads. The sample includes 420,000 or so distinct CDR3 sequences, approximately 16% of them seen just once. The data were also submitted as part of a second study, on T cells in Graves' hyperthyroidism and ophthalmopathy.

The sample here was peripheral blood mononuclear cells (PBMCs), taken at new diagnosis, from a patient treated with antithyroid drugs. The receptors were sampled from a woman between 18 and 29 years old with Graves disease. Each CDR3 is given with its conserved first and last residue. D genes are given only for firm matches. Not every row has a clone size; where given, it reads once, few, many or a size class.

v_gene	j_gene	d_gene	abundance	CDR3aa	CDR3nt
TRBV6-2/TRBV6-3	TRBJ1-1	.	.	CASGYWAEEAFF	TGTGCCAGCGGATATTGGGCTGAAGAAGCTTTCTTT
TRBV29-1	TRBJ2-7	.	many	CSVEDRFYEQYF	TGCAGCGTTGAAGACAGATTCTACGAGCAGTACTTC
TRBV11-2	TRBJ2-1	TRBD1	few	CASTPGPRRGSSLSSYNEQFF	TGTGCCAGCACCCCCGGACCCCGCAGGGGGTCTTCCCTGAGCTCCTACAATGAGCAGTTCTTC
TRBV10-1	TRBJ1-1	.	few	CASRPDGENTEAFF	TGCGCCAGCAGACCGGACGGAGAGAACACTGAAGCTTTCTTT
TRBV6-1	TRBJ2-1	TRBD2	.	CASRGRDLLAGRNHNEQFF	TGTGCCAGCAGGGGTAGGGACTTACTAGCGGGAAGGAACCACAATGAGCAGTTCTTC
TRBV9	TRBJ2-1	TRBD1	.	CASSPGQGYEQFF	TGTGCCAGCAGCCCGGGACAGGGATATGAGCAGTTCTTC
TRBV11-2	TRBJ1-6	.	.	CASSQDAVLNSPLHF	TGTGCCAGCAGTCAAGATGCGGTACTTAATTCACCCCTCCACTTT
TRBV7-3	TRBJ1-6	.	few	CASSWSPGDSPLHF	TGTGCCAGCAGTTGGAGCCCCGGGGATTCACCCCTCCACTTT
TRBV29-1	TRBJ1-1	.	many	CSVEKEDTEAFF	TGCAGCGTTGAGAAGGAGGACACTGAAGCTTTCTTT
TRBV6-2/TRBV6-3	TRBJ2-7	.	many	CASSYHPTAAGYEQYF	TGTGCCAGCAGTTACCACCCGACAGCGGCGGGCTACGAGCAGTACTTC
TRBV7-2	TRBJ2-1	.	few	CASARQGLGYDEQFF	TGTGCCAGCGCCCGGCAGGGCTTGGGGTACGATGAGCAGTTCTTC
TRBV15	TRBJ2-4	.	few	CATSSLLAKNIQYF	TGTGCCACCAGCAGTCTCCTAGCCAAAAACATTCAGTACTTC
TRBV12-3/TRBV12-4	TRBJ2-2	.	many	CASSRRELFF	TGTGCCAGCAGTCGACGGGAGCTGTTTTTT
TRBV28	TRBJ2-3	TRBD2	many	CASSLRLAGGTDTQYF	TGTGCCAGCAGTTTACGACTAGCGGGAGGGACAGATACGCAGTATTTT
TRBV12-3/TRBV12-4	TRBJ1-5	.	.	CASSPTGFRYSNQPQHF	TGTGCCAGCAGTCCTACAGGGTTTAGGTATAGCAATCAGCCCCAGCATTTT
TRBV28	TRBJ2-5	TRBD2	few	CASSLIAGSPFGETQYF	TGTGCCAGCAGTTTAATAGCGGGAAGTCCCTTCGGGGAGACCCAGTACTTC
TRBV27	TRBJ2-7	.	.	CASSLSRLKYYEQYF	TGTGCCAGCAGTTTATCCCGACTCAAATACTACGAGCAGTACTTC
TRBV7-2	TRBJ2-2	.	.	CASSPRIGGELFF	TGTGCCAGCAGCCCCCGTATTGGCGGGGAGCTGTTTTTT
TRBV2	TRBJ2-1	TRBD2	many	CASSVGLASYNEQFF	TGTGCCAGCAGTGTTGGACTAGCCTCCTACAATGAGCAGTTCTTC
TRBV19	TRBJ1-1	TRBD1	few	CASRKTGQSNTEAFF	TGTGCCAGTAGAAAAACGGGACAGAGTAACACTGAAGCTTTCTTT
TRBV13	TRBJ2-3	TRBD1	.	CASSLLMRGQGYTDTQYF	TGTGCCAGCAGCTTATTAATGCGGGGACAGGGCTACACAGATACGCAGTATTTT
TRBV27	TRBJ2-3	TRBD2	.	CASSHGGSADTQYF	TGTGCCAGCAGTCATGGCGGGAGTGCAGATACGCAGTATTTT
TRBV2	TRBJ1-2	.	many	CASTQERYGYTF	TGTGCCAGCACCCAGGAACGATATGGCTACACCTTC
TRBV7-2	TRBJ2-2	.	many	CASSRNTGELFF	TGTGCCAGCAGTAGGAACACCGGGGAGCTGTTTTTT
TRBV7-2	TRBJ2-1	.	.	CASTPDRTYNEQFF	TGTGCCAGCACCCCCGATAGGACCTACAATGAGCAGTTCTTC
TRBV6-1	TRBJ2-1	.	few	CASSEGFRGREQFF	TGTGCCAGCAGTGAAGGGTTTCGGGGGAGGGAGCAGTTCTTC
TRBV12-3/TRBV12-4	TRBJ1-1	.	many	CASSLKMNTEAFF	TGTGCCAGCAGTTTGAAGATGAACACTGAAGCTTTCTTT